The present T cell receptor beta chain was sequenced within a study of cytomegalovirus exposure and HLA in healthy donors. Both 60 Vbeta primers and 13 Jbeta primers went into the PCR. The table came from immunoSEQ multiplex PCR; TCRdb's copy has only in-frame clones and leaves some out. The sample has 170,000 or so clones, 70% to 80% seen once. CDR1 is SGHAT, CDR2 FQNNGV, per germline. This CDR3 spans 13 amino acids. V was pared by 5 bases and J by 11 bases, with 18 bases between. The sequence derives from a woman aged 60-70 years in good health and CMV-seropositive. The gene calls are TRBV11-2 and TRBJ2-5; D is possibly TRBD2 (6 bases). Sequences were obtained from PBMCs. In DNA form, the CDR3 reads TGTGCCAGCAGCCCAAGCGGGCCGGGGGAGCAGTACTTC. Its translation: CASSPSGPGEQYF.